This T cell receptor (beta chain) was identified during a study of beta chain features in type 1 diabetes. General study findings and limits: The study notes PCR might favor shorter templates equally in patients and controls. Moderately but significantly shorter TCRB CDR3s were found in Type 1 diabetes patients in all four CD4+ subsets. High TCR expression in some cells could lead to their over-representation in cDNA sequencing.

The study reverse transcribed the entire isolated RNA, so it sequenced expressed TCRB transcripts. Here immunoSEQ multiplex PCR was the method, and the copy in TCRdb shows in-frame clones only, minus some. The data contain 600,000 to 750,000 clones, about an eighth of them singletons. V lost 0 bases to trimming and J lost 5 bases, with 13 bases between them. Germline V gives CDR1 MNHEY, CDR2 SVGAGI. The length of the CDR3 is 15 residues. This clone showed up just a few times. Its antigen is still unknown. This clonotype originated in a man under 40 with type 1 diabetes. The source material was naive CD4+ T cells from blood. The chain carries TRBV6-5 and TRBJ2-5, with unresolved D. CDR3 loop: CASSYSGPMGETQYF. The CDR3 DNA is TGTGCCAGCAGTTACTCCGGCCCGATGGGGGAGACCCAGTACTTC.